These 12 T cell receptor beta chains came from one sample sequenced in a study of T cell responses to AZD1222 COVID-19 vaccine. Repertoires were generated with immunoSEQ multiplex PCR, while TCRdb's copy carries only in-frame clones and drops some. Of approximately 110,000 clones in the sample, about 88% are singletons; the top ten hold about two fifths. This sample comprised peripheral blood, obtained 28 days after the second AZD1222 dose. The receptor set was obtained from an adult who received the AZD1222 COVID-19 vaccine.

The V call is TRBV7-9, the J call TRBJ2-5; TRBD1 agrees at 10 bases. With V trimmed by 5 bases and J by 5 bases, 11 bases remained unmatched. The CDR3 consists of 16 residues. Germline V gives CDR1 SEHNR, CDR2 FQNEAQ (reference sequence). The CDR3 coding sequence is TGTGCCAGCAGCAATGCTATGGGACAGGGGATGGAGACCCAGTACTTC. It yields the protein CASSNAMGQGMETQYF.

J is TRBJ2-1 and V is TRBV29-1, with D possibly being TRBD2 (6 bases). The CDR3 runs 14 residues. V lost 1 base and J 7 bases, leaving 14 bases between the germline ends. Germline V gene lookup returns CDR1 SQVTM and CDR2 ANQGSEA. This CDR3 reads CSVEGEAGMNEQFF. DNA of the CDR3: TGCAGCGTTGAAGGTGAGGCGGGAATGAATGAGCAGTTCTTC.

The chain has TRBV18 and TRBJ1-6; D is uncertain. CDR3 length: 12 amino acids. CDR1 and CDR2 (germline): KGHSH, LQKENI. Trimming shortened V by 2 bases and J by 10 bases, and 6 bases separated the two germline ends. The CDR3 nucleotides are TGTGCCAGCTCACCAGGGAGCTCACCCCTCCACTTT. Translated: CASSPGSSPLHF.

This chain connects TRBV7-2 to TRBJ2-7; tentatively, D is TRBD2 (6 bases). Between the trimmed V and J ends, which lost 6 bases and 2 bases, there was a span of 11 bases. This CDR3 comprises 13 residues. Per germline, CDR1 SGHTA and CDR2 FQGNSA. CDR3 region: CASSKGGTYEQYF. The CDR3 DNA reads TGTGCCAGCAGTAAAGGCGGGACCTACGAGCAGTACTTC.

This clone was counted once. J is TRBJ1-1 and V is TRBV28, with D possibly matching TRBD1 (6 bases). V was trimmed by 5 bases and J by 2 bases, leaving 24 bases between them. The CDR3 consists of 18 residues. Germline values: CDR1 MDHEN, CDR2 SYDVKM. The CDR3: CASSTGIGLDQFNTEAFF. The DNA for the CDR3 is TGTGCCAGCAGTACAGGGATTGGATTGGACCAATTTAACACTGAAGCTTTCTTT.

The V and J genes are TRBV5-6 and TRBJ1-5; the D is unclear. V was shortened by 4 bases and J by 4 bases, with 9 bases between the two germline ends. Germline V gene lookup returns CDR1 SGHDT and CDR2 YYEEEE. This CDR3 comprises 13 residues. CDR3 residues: CASSSWPNQPQHF. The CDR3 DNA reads TGTGCCAGCAGCAGCTGGCCTAATCAGCCCCAGCATTTT.

CDR3 sequence reads: CASSRQNYGYTF. CDR3 in DNA: TGTGCCAGTAGTCGGCAGAACTATGGCTACACCTTC. The chain is built from TRBV19 and TRBJ1-2; D call uncertain. CDR1 is LNHDA and CDR2 is SQIVND in the germline V gene (reference sequence). There are 12 residues in the CDR3. Trimming left V 5 bases short and J 2 bases short, with 6 bases between.

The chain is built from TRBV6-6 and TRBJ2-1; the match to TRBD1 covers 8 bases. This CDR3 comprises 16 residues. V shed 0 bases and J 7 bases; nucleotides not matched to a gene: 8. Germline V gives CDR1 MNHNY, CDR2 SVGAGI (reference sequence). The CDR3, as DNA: TGTGCCAGCAGTTACTCAGCAGGGGGCGCGAATAATGAGCAGTTCTTC. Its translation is CASSYSAGGANNEQFF.

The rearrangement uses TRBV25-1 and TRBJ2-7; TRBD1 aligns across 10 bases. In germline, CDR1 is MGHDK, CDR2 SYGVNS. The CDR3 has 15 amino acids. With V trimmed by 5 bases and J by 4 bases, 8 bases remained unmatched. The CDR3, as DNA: TGTGCCAGCAGTCCCCAGGGACAGGGGAAATACGAGCAGTACTTC. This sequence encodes CASSPQGQGKYEQYF.

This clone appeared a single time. The CDR3: CASRKQGLPLNYGYTF. The CDR3 DNA reads as TGTGCCAGCAGGAAACAGGGGCTCCCATTGAACTATGGCTACACCTTC. The chain links TRBV2 to TRBJ1-2, with 7 bases matching TRBD1. The length of the CDR3 is 16 residues. The V and J ends lost 6 bases and 2 bases, in that order; junction bases with no gene match: 12. Germline values: CDR1 SNHLY, CDR2 FYNNEI.

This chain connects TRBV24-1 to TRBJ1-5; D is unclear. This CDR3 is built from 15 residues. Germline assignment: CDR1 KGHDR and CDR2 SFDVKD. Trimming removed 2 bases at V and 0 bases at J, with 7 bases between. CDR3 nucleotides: TGTGCCACCAGTGATTCGGGGTATAGCAATCAGCCCCAGCATTTT. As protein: CATSDSGYSNQPQHF.

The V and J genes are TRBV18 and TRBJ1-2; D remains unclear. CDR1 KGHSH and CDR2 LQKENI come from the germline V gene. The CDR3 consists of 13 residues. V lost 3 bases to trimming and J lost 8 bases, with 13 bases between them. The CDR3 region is CASSPRTAWGYTF. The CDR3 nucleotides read TGTGCCAGCTCACCCCGAACGGCCTGGGGCTACACCTTC. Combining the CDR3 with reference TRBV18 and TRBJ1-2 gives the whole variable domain NAGVMQNPRHLVRRRGQEARLRCSPMKGHSHVYWYRQLPEEGLKFMVYLQKENIIDESGMPKERFSAEFPKEGPSILRIQQVVRGDSAAYFCASSPRTAWGYTFGSGTRLTVV.